Listed here are 17 T cell receptor beta chains from one sample, sequenced in a study of Ad26.COV2.S vaccination and SARS-CoV-2 variants. Regarding treatment: some 19 received Ad26.COV2.S at low or high dose, single or two shots; about five received placebo; per-sample allocation not given. The samples date from day 63 after the first vaccine or placebo injection. The table came from immunoSEQ multiplex PCR; TCRdb's copy has only in-frame clones and leaves some out. This table holds about 480,000 clones, around nine tenths found once. Material: peripheral blood, obtained in a trial of Ad26.COV2.S vaccine versus placebo. These receptors originate from a person between 18 and 60 years old who received the Ad26.COV2.S COVID-19 vaccine or a placebo.

The chain is built from TRBV4-2 and TRBJ2-7, with 7 bases that match TRBD1. The CDR3 is made up of 17 amino acids. After removal of 3 bases from V and 5 bases from J, the junction contained 16 bases not matched to a gene. Germline V gives CDR1 LGHNA, CDR2 YNFKEQ. The CDR3 DNA reads as TGTGCCAGCAGCCATGGGGACGGGACAGCCGTGTTGGACGAGCAGTACTTC. It is translated as CASSHGDGTAVLDEQYF.

The chain combines TRBV3-1 (or the pseudogene TRBV3-2) with TRBJ1-3; D remains ambiguous. Trimming stripped 4 bases from V and 2 bases from J, with 9 bases between. The CDR3 sequence is 14 residues long. Germline CDR1 LGHDT, CDR2 YNNKEL (reference sequence). The CDR3 region is CASSPRGPGNTIYF. The CDR3 nucleotides are TGTGCCAGCAGCCCGCGCGGTCCTGGAAACACCATATATTTT.

The V gene is TRBV7-2, the J gene TRBJ2-3; D may be TRBD1 or TRBD2 (5 bases each). Germline-derived CDR1 and CDR2 are SGHTA and FQGNSA. This CDR3 contains 16 residues. The V gene lost 4 bases and the J gene lost 2 bases, with 16 bases spanning the gap. CDR3 sequence (DNA): TGTGCCAGCAGCTCCTTGGGGGATGGGAACACAGATACGCAGTATTTT. It encodes CASSSLGDGNTDTQYF.

The rearrangement links TRBV19 to TRBJ1-4; 9 nucleotides agree with TRBD1. The germline CDR1 and CDR2 sequences are LNHDA and SQIVND (reference sequence). This CDR3 region has 14 residues. V shed 2 bases and J 11 bases; nucleotides not matched to a gene: 6. CDR3 nucleotides: TGTGCCAGTAGTATATCACAGGGGGCAGCGAAACTGTTTTTT. It encodes CASSISQGAAKLFF. Full variable domain (outside the CDR3, taken from reference TRBV19 and TRBJ1-4): DGGITQSPKYLFRKEGQNVTLSCEQNLNHDAMYWYRQDPGQGLRLIYYSQIVNDFQKGDIAEGYSVSREKKESFPLTVTSAQKNPTAFYLCASSISQGAAKLFFGSGTQLSVL.

About this clone itself: Other DNA sequences from this sample encode an identical CDR3 as well. The chain recombines TRBV2 with TRBJ2-7; D is ambiguous. The CDR3 length is 12 residues. CDR1 and CDR2 from the germline V gene are SNHLY and FYNNEI. V lost 5 bases, J lost 1 base, and 6 bases lay in between. The CDR3 DNA reads as TGTGCCAGCAGTCCTAGTTCCTACGAGCAGTACTTC. It specifies CASSPSSYEQYF.

The chain recombines TRBV29-1 with TRBJ1-4; no firm D call. CDR1 is SQVTM, CDR2 ANQGSEA, per germline. The CDR3 extends over 12 amino acids. Trimming pared 7 bases from V and 8 bases from J, leaving 14 bases between. The CDR3 DNA is TGCAGCGCGGGGAGGAGTAGCGAAAAACTGTTTTTT. Translation gives CSAGRSSEKLFF.

The rearrangement links TRBV27 to TRBJ2-7; D is tentatively TRBD1 or TRBD2 (5 bases each). CDR1 and CDR2 (germline): MNHEY, SMNVEV (reference sequence). CDR3 size: 14 residues. Between the trimmed V and J ends, which lost 0 bases and 6 bases, there was a span of 12 bases. The CDR3 DNA sequence: TGTGCCAGCAGTTTATCGATGGGGGTTGGCGAGCAGTACTTC. Protein sequence: CASSLSMGVGEQYF.

J is TRBJ1-2 and V is TRBV14; D gene uncertain. This CDR3 contains 13 residues. CDR1 is SGHDN, CDR2 FVKESK, per germline. Trimming cost V 1 base and J 5 bases, with 8 bases left between them. The CDR3 nucleotides read TGTGCCAGCAGCCAAGTGGGCCCATATGGCTACACCTTC. As protein: CASSQVGPYGYTF.

This rearrangement joins TRBV5-4 to TRBJ1-1; D is ambiguous. The V gene's germline CDR1 is SGHNT and CDR2 YYREEE (reference sequence). This CDR3 has 15 amino acids. V lost 0 bases, J lost 1 base, and 10 bases lay in between. The chain's CDR3 is CASSLENRQNTEAFF. CDR3 nucleotides: TGTGCCAGCAGCTTGGAGAACAGACAGAACACTGAAGCTTTCTTT.

V is TRBV12-3 or TRBV12-4 and J is TRBJ1-2; 7 nucleotides align to TRBD1. CDR3 length: 13 amino acids. The V segment lost 6 bases and the J segment 6 bases; nucleotides outside the gene matches: 7. CDR3 protein: CASSRGQPDGYTF. The CDR3 DNA follows: TGTGCCAGCAGCCGGGGACAGCCAGATGGCTACACCTTC.

J is TRBJ1-1 and V is TRBV13; TRBD1 matches 9 bases. The germline V gene has CDR1 PRHDT and CDR2 FYEKMQ (reference sequence). The CDR3 totals 15 residues. V was pared by 7 bases and J by 1 base, with 7 bases of the junction left unmatched. The CDR3 loop is CASKPGQGKNTEAFF. CDR3 coding DNA: TGTGCCAGCAAACCGGGACAGGGTAAGAACACTGAAGCTTTCTTT.

The chain combines TRBV4-1 with TRBJ2-5, with D perhaps being TRBD1 or TRBD2 (6 bases each). In germline, CDR1 is MGHRA, CDR2 YSYEKL. With 8 bases removed from V and 5 bases from J, the gap between germline ends came to 18 bases. CDR3 length: 14 residues. The CDR3 DNA reads TGCGCCAGCGGCTTGGGGGGCGTTTTGGAGACCCAGTACTTC. Its protein is CASGLGGVLETQYF.

The rearrangement links TRBV5-1 to TRBJ2-7; the D is unclear. CDR1 is SGHRS and CDR2 is YFSETQ in the germline V gene. Trimming left V 1 base short and J 3 bases short, with 17 bases between. The CDR3 runs to 16 residues. This CDR3 reads CASSLTPDGRLYEQYF. DNA of the CDR3: TGCGCCAGCAGCTTGACGCCTGACGGCCGCCTCTACGAGCAGTACTTC.

The genes are TRBV3-1 (or the pseudogene TRBV3-2) and TRBJ2-3; 9 bases fit TRBD2. With 7 bases clipped from V and 1 base from J, the junction kept 3 bases outside the gene matches. The CDR3 loop spans 14 amino acids. Germline CDR1 LGHDT, CDR2 YNNKEL (reference sequence). The CDR3 loop reads CASKRTSGTDTQYF. In DNA, the CDR3 is TGTGCCAGCAAAAGGACTAGCGGCACAGATACGCAGTATTTT.

The V call is TRBV27, the J call TRBJ2-7; D is possibly TRBD2 (6 bases). Deletions cut 5 bases from V and 6 bases from J, with 23 bases between. The germline V gene has CDR1 MNHEY and CDR2 SMNVEV (reference sequence). CDR3 length equals 16 residues. The CDR3 DNA reads TGTGCCAGCAGTACCCCCCGACTGGGCGGGAAACGCGAGCAGTACTTC. Translated: CASSTPRLGGKREQYF.

The chain's CDR3 is CASSQEGRWDTQYF. The CDR3 coding sequence is TGCGCCAGCAGCCAAGAAGGGCGGTGGGATACGCAGTATTTT. The chain links TRBV4-3 to TRBJ2-3; D uncertain. Germline lookup yields CDR1 LGHNA and CDR2 YSLEER. V gave up 0 bases and J gave up 6 bases, with 10 bases separating them. The CDR3 sequence is 14 residues long.

This clone was found a few times. The chain employs TRBV5-1 and TRBJ2-3, with D unresolved. CDR3 length equals 13 residues. The germline gives CDR1 SGHRS, CDR2 YFSETQ. Trimming removed 4 bases from V and 3 bases from J, with 9 bases in between. The chain's CDR3 is CASSLIRTDTQYF. In DNA form, the CDR3 reads TGCGCCAGCAGCCTGATACGTACAGATACGCAGTATTTT.